This T cell receptor beta chain stems from a study of blood T cell repertoires in COVID-19. Study-level background: T cells, B-cell-depleted T cells, or PBMCs supplied cDNA or gDNA.

The data were produced by immunoSEQ multiplex PCR, yet TCRdb's version contains in-frame clones alone and is incomplete. The sample carries some 160,000 clones, 65% to 85% recorded once. Trimming at V came to 6 bases and at J to 1 base, leaving 7 bases not matched to a gene. CDR3 size: 15 residues. Germline V gene sequence: CDR1 SGHTA, CDR2 FQGTGA. The sequencing sample was made of peripheral blood. The clonotype originates from a woman aged 80 or over with acute or convalescent COVID-19. This sequence joins TRBV7-3 and TRBJ2-7; 9 bases agree with TRBD1. The CDR3 is CASRLTGTGSYEQYF. For the CDR3, the DNA is TGTGCCAGCAGACTGACCGGGACAGGGTCCTACGAGCAGTACTTC.